This entry describes one T cell receptor (beta chain). A sample-barcoded 5' primer and a J-beta primer mix were used in a second PCR of roughly 7 to 11 cycles. A template-switch adaptor with 12 random nucleotides tagged each cDNA molecule. Per-sample output comprised a minimum of 3 million paired-end reads containing CDR3. MiXCR, applied by TCRdb to the 5' RACE reads, yields one record per CDR3 protein. The profile shows around 1.5 million distinct CDR3 sequences, approximately 59% of them singletons. The CDR3 extends over 14 amino acids. Germline assignment: CDR1 SGHTA and CDR2 FQGNSA. Trimming stripped 2 bases from V and 4 bases from J, with 11 bases between. The data are from a study of blood T cells in healthy people across ages. On the study more broadly: Template switching recovered approximately one barcoded beta molecule for every two T cells.

The V call is TRBV7-2, the J call TRBJ1-1; the D gene is possibly TRBD1 (6 bases). Sequencing used blood. The TCR sequence derives from a man aged 18 to 30 in good health. CDR3 residues: CASSLSPGATEAFF. The DNA of the CDR3 is TGTGCCAGCAGCTTAAGTCCGGGGGCCACTGAAGCTTTCTTT.